This TCR beta chain derives from a study of breast tumors, draining lymph nodes, adjacent tissues. Samples came from axillary lymph nodes draining the breast cancer. TCRdb used MiXCR to reprocess the multiplex PCR reads, holding one entry per CDR3 protein. The table has around 100,000 distinct CDR3 sequences, roughly 20% seen once. Trimming removed 4 bases from V and 3 bases from J; junction bases left unmatched: 11. This CDR3 contains 18 residues. Germline loops: CDR1 SGHNT, CDR2 YYREEE (reference sequence). This clonotype appeared a few times. The sequence was collected from a female donor with breast cancer. Some clones in this sample may be carry-over from other donors' samples. The J gene is TRBJ2-6, the V gene TRBV5-4; 9 nucleotides match TRBD1. Specimen: axillary lymph node tissue. This chain's CDR3 is CASSRIGTGYSGANVLTF. Written as DNA, the CDR3 is TGTGCCAGCAGCCGGATTGGGACAGGGTATAGTGGGGCCAACGTCCTGACTTTC.